What follows describes a single T cell receptor (beta chain). The sample originates from a study of blood T cells in healthy people across ages. A second PCR of roughly 7 to 11 cycles used a sample-barcoded 5' primer and a J-beta primer mix. TCRdb re-analysed the 5' RACE reads in MiXCR, keeping a single row per CDR3 protein. The data contain 1.6 million or so distinct CDR3 sequences, roughly 30% of them seen just once; the ten biggest clones take up around 11%. The V gene lost 4 bases and the J gene lost 3 bases, with 17 bases spanning the gap. The CDR3 has 16 residues. Germline V gene sequence: CDR1 SNHLY, CDR2 FYNNEI.

The chain joins TRBV2 to TRBJ2-3, with D unclear. The origin of this receptor is a woman aged 25 to 39 in good health. The sequenced sample consisted of blood. The CDR3 protein is CASSAAATEVTDTQYF. As DNA, the CDR3 is TGTGCCAGCAGTGCGGCGGCAACCGAGGTAACAGATACGCAGTATTTT.